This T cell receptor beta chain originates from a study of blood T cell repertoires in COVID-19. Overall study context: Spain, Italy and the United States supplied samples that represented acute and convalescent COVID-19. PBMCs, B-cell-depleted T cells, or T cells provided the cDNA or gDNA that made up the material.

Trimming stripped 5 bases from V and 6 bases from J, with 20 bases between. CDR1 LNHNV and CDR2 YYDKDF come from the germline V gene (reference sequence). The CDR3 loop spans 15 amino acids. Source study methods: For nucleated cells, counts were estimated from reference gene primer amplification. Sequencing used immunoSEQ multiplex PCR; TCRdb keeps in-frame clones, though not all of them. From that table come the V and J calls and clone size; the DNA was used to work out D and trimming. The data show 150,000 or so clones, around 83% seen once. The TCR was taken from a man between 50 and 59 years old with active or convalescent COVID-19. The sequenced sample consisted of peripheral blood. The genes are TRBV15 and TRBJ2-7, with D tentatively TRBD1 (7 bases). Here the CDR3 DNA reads TGTGCCACCAGCCCTTCGGGGAGGACAGGCGGCGAGCAGTACTTC. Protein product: CATSPSGRTGGEQYF.